This T cell receptor beta chain was sequenced during a study of T cell responses to AZD1222 COVID-19 vaccine (dated by TCRdb to the early 2020s). General notes on the study: AZD1222 recipients whose second dose came at about 4 weeks and those whose second dose came at about 12 weeks were combined into one group, since spike-specific TCR depth and breadth did not differ between the two schedules. A total of more than 230 trial participants underwent TCR sequencing, of whom some 210 received two doses of AZD1222 and around 25 received two doses of the MenACWY control vaccine. Trial participants were enrolled into age subgroups of 18-55, 56-69 and 70-plus years, which contained about 150, 27 and 61 TCR-sequenced participants, respectively.

The CDR3 regions of human TCRbeta chains were analyzed by immunosequencing. The study's processing was this. Repertoire TCRs were checked for matches against a reference library of SARS-CoV-2-specific TCRs that had been generated using the MIRA antigen-specificity platform. Breadth was defined as the fraction of unique TCRs that were SARS-CoV-2-associated. Depth was defined as the fraction of total T cells that were SARS-CoV-2-associated. Using the MIRA data, each spike-specific TCR was assigned both to the spike region to which the TCR was reactive and to a CD4 or CD8 class. Log10-transformed breadth and depth values were compared by one-way ANOVA with Sidak's multiple comparisons tests. TCRdb retrieved this table from immuneACCESS and kept in-frame rearrangements only. Not all clones are present; in checked studies, unresolved V genes account for under half, and no reason is known for the remainder. V and J calls and clone size are those listed in that table; D and trimming were worked out from the DNA. The sample data list 90,000 to 110,000 clones, and roughly 84% of these were observed just once. The ten largest clonotypes hold approximately 15% of the sample.

This specimen's time point label, interpreted: baseline before first vaccination. Samples from vaccinated people were obtained from the UK trials COV001 and COV002, which included a single-blind randomized controlled phase 2/3 trial of AZD1222 (ChAdOx1 nCoV-19) in healthy adults. For TCRbeta chain sequencing, PBMC samples from trial participants were taken at day 0 and at day 28 after the second dose. The germline V gene encodes CDR1 MDHEN and CDR2 SYDVKM. The CDR3 covers 18 residues, taking in both the cysteine and the phenylalanine. Just CDR3 DNA is preserved here, 54 bases in frame from base 1. V is cut back by 5 bases and J by 0 bases, with 13 bases in the junction unmatched. In regard to this clone: What this receptor recognizes is not known. No base quality information exists; no much larger clone differs at one position.

Here is what the overall study found, with its caveats: Vaccine-associated CD4 TCRs spanned the whole spike protein, with dominant responses in regions 160-218 and 743-854. After two AZD1222 doses, spike-specific TCR breadth and depth were significantly higher than at day 0 and than in MenACWY recipients. Reportedly, close to half of the unique spike-specific TCRs recognized epitopes lying outside the regions that are mutated in the B.1.351 and B.1.1.7 variants. Conclusions about previously exposed vaccinees are limited because only five or six AZD1222 recipients were SARS-CoV-2 seropositive at baseline. Because no samples from the day 14 peak response were available, repertoires could be characterized only after the peak T cell response. Participants were mostly white British and included more females than males, and it was suggested by the authors that clonal diversity may have been underestimated. The 56-69-year group was small, and its depth increase did not reach significance, likely because of low power.

The sample consisted of peripheral blood, taken on day 0 of AZD1222 vaccination. This TCR was sampled from an adult in good health. This chain joins TRBV28 to TRBJ2-1; 7 central nucleotides agree with TRBD2. The DNA sequence is as follows: TGTGCCAGCAGTCTCCCCTGGACTAGACAAAGCTCCTACAATGAGCAGTTCTTC. This yields the protein CASSLPWTRQSSYNEQFF.